This T cell receptor beta chain is from a study of blood T cell repertoires in COVID-19. Repertoires were generated with immunoSEQ multiplex PCR, while TCRdb's copy carries only in-frame clones and drops some. The sample has roughly 400,000 clones, about 90% seen once. This clone has only one observation. V dropped 5 bases and J dropped 0 bases, with 14 bases sitting between them. Germline CDR1 SGHAT, CDR2 FQNNGV. CDR3 length: 16 residues. The rearrangement uses TRBV11-2 and TRBJ1-3, with D tentatively TRBD1 (6 bases). This TCR was recovered from a man aged 18 to 35 who had recovered from COVID-19. The specimen was PBMCs or T cells enriched from blood (not recorded which). This CDR3 is CASSPTGSYSGNTIYF. CDR3 nucleotides: TGTGCCAGCAGCCCGACAGGCAGTTACTCTGGAAACACCATATATTTT.